This T cell receptor beta chain was sequenced during a study of blood T cell repertoires in COVID-19 (TCRdb year 2020). Notes on the research overall: The collaborator samples originated in the United States, Italy and Spain and spanned the acute and convalescent phases of COVID-19. The prospective study material was composed of cDNA or gDNA derived from T cells, B-cell-depleted T cells, or PBMCs. Deeply sampled blood TCRbeta repertoires from subjects exposed to, actively infected with, or recovered from COVID-19 were included in the dataset. A freely available public database, intended as a resource for researchers studying the immune response to SARS-CoV-2, is where the repertoires were released. Samples were obtained from the ongoing ImmuneRACE study (first 160 participants) and from 1,254 subjects provided by 6 global collaborators. Sample metadata almost always included a de-identified subject ID, COVID-19 status, age in years and sex. Where HLA class I and class II types were available, the types were taken from metadata supplied by the sample provider, not from assay-based typing.

The CDR3 covers 18 residues, taking in both the cysteine and the phenylalanine. This entry keeps only the CDR3 DNA: 54 bases, framed from base 1. Compared with germline, V lacks 4 bases and J lacks 1 base; bases without a gene match: 7. Sequences KGHDR (CDR1) and SFDVKD (CDR2) are obtained from the germline V gene. Broad study findings and their caveats: The amount of clinical and demographic metadata varied by source and participant and was provided uncurated.

On this clone: No cognate antigen has been identified for it. It has no much larger one-base neighbor in the sample; base qualities were not kept.

TCRbeta CDR3 regions were amplified from genomic DNA by means of the immunoSEQ Assay, a bias-controlled multiplex PCR. As for the authors' bioinformatics: Nucleated cell counts per sample were estimated from amplification of reference gene primers within the assay. To quantify the absolute abundance of each unique TCRbeta CDR3 rearrangement, sequence reads were collapsed and filtered. For each sample, productive Simpson clonality was calculated as the square root of Simpson's diversity index over productive rearrangements. What TCRdb holds here is the immuneACCESS table cut down to in-frame rearrangements. Part of the clones is not present; checked against another copy, under half of the missing clones reflect an unresolved V gene, and the others are unexplained. V and J calls plus clone size are reproduced from that table; the DNA served to infer D and trimming. This sample lists roughly 56,000 clones; 85% were detected once. 5% to 5.5% of the sample belongs to the ten largest clones.

Collaborating institutions collected whole blood in K2EDTA tubes following their own protocols. For TCRbeta analysis, collaborators shipped samples as frozen whole blood, isolated PBMCs, or DNA extracted from either of those sample types. The chain employs TRBV24-1 and TRBJ2-5; 14 nucleotides in the junction match TRBD2. The TCR sequence derives from a man aged 70 or older with acute or convalescent COVID-19. Sequencing input: peripheral blood. The CDR3 in this case is CATSEGRTSGGSQETQYF. The nucleotides read TGTGCCACCAGTGAGGGACGGACTAGCGGGGGGTCCCAAGAGACCCAGTACTTC.